This T cell receptor (beta chain) was retrieved from a study of blood T cell repertoires in COVID-19. CDR3 length equals 13 residues. Trimming cost V 6 bases and J 4 bases, with 12 bases left between them. Sequencing was performed with immunoSEQ multiplex PCR; in TCRdb, only in-frame clones are kept and a portion is missing. The table has approximately 440,000 clones, approximately 90% seen once. V usage is TRBV12-3 or TRBV12-4 and J usage is TRBJ1-2; D possibly corresponds to TRBD1 (5 bases). The sequenced sample consisted of PBMCs or T cells enriched from blood (not recorded which). The receptor's source is a woman aged 18-29 years who had recovered from COVID-19. The CDR3 nucleotides are TGTGCCAGCAGCCGGGACTCCCCCTATGGCTACACCTTC. Amino acids: CASSRDSPYGYTF.